What follows is one T cell receptor (beta chain) and its context. The antigen is undetermined. The data originate from a study of cytomegalovirus exposure and HLA in healthy donors. Overall study context: Among a few hundred genotyped donors, about 85% fell in the Caucasian-associated ancestry cluster. Notes on the study in general: For most TCR beta V segments, an earlier analysis put the productive rate at about 87% or about 30% of the time. A later analysis associated 16,000 or so TCR beta sequences with HLA alleles at a 0.05 false discovery rate. In vitro, a few CMV-associated chains proved specific for CMV antigens.

PCR involved 60 Vbeta and 13 Jbeta primers. Assay: immunoSEQ multiplex PCR; the TCRdb copy retains only in-frame clones and omits some. The sample shows about 150,000 clones, roughly 84% of them seen only once. Sequencing was carried out using PBMCs. This TCR was sampled from a boy aged 2-15 years in good health and CMV-seronegative.

This chain's CDR3 is CASSLGQGADGYTF. As DNA, the CDR3 is TGTGCCAGCAGCTTAGGGCAGGGGGCAGATGGCTACACCTTC. The V gene is TRBV7-9, the J gene TRBJ1-2; 8 nucleotides match TRBD1. The germline V gene encodes CDR1 SEHNR and CDR2 FQNEAQ (reference sequence). The length of the CDR3 is 14 residues. J lost 6 bases, V lost 1 base, and 4 bases had no gene match.